This T cell receptor beta chain was obtained from a study of blood T cell repertoires in COVID-19. Study-wide context: Both acute and convalescent COVID-19 samples were obtained from the United States, Italy and Spain.

V was shortened by 1 base and J by 2 bases, with 12 bases between the two germline ends. Looked up from germline, CDR1 is SGHTA and CDR2 is FQGNSA. The CDR3 totals 15 residues. Sequencing was performed with immunoSEQ multiplex PCR; in TCRdb, only in-frame clones are kept and a portion is missing. The table shows about 260,000 clones, with about 90% occurring only once. The genes are TRBV7-2 and TRBJ2-7; possibly TRBD1 for D (5 bases). The sequence came from a woman in her thirties with COVID-19, enrolled during active disease. Sequences were obtained from peripheral blood. The chain's CDR3 is CASSLGGTMTYEQYF. DNA of the CDR3: TGTGCCAGCAGCTTAGGGGGCACCATGACCTACGAGCAGTACTTC.